This T cell receptor beta chain was identified in a study of T cells after yellow fever vaccination. The TCR cDNA carried a universal primer site and UMIs from 5'RACE template switching. MiXCR, run by TCRdb on the 5' RACE reads, gives a single entry per CDR3 protein. The sample holds fewer than 400,000 distinct CDR3 sequences; 9.5% to 12% are singletons and the top ten take about 3%. V was shortened by 5 bases and J by 10 bases, with 14 bases between the two germline ends. The CDR3 runs to 12 residues. Germline values: CDR1 SGHAT, CDR2 FQDESV (reference sequence). This specimen consisted of CD4+ T cells sorted from PBMCs, obtained 45 days after the yellow fever booster vaccination. The receptor was isolated from a man aged 18 to 30 who received the YFV17D yellow fever vaccine. The rearrangement uses TRBV11-1 and TRBJ1-1; D is possibly TRBD1 (5 bases). This chain's CDR3 is CASSLMGQGAFF. The CDR3 DNA reads TGTGCCAGCAGCCTTATGGGGCAGGGAGCTTTCTTT.